This TCR beta chain originates from a study of blood T cell repertoires in COVID-19 (dated by TCRdb to the early 2020s). Regarding the complete study: The collaborator samples originated in the United States, Italy and Spain and spanned the acute and convalescent phases of COVID-19. The material from the prospective study consisted of cDNA or gDNA derived from T cells, B-cell-depleted T cells, or PBMCs. The dataset comprised deeply sampled blood TCRbeta repertoires from subjects exposed to, actively infected with, or recovered from COVID-19. The repertoires were released in a freely available public database meant as a resource for research on the immune response to SARS-CoV-2. Samples came from the ongoing ImmuneRACE study (first 160 participants) plus 1,254 subjects from 6 global collaborators. The sample metadata nearly always contained a de-identified subject ID, COVID-19 status, age in years and sex. Where available, HLA class I and class II types were obtained from metadata supplied by the sample provider rather than from assay-based typing. What the work shows at the level of the full study, not this receptor alone: Clinical and demographic metadata were provided uncurated, with the amount varying by source and participant.

In the case of this clone: Its antigen has not been determined. Within one base of it there is no much larger clone, and no base qualities were kept.

Per the germline V gene (reference sequence), LNHDA is the CDR1 and SQIVND is the CDR2. From cysteine to phenylalanine, the CDR3 is 15 amino acids long. Kept here is only the CDR3 DNA, which spans 45 bases and is read in frame from base 1. Cut back by 1 base and 8 bases, the V and J ends lie 14 bases apart. The immunoSEQ Assay, a bias-controlled multiplex PCR, was used to amplify TCRbeta CDR3 regions from genomic DNA. In the authors' own workflow: Within the assay, amplification of reference gene primers was used to estimate how many nucleated cells each sample contained. To quantify the absolute abundance of each unique TCRbeta CDR3 rearrangement, sequence reads were collapsed and filtered. For each sample, productive Simpson clonality was calculated as the square root of Simpson's diversity index across productive rearrangements. TCRdb holds this immuneACCESS table with in-frame rearrangements only. Some clones are missing; in checked studies, unresolved V genes explain under half, and the rest has no known cause. D and trimming come from the DNA, and the V and J calls and clone size come from that table. Present in this sample are 25,000 to 30,000 clones, 75% to 90% of which were seen just once. In total, the top ten clones hold about 15% of the sample.

The collaborating institutions used their own protocols to collect whole blood in K2EDTA tubes. Collaborator samples were shipped for TCRbeta analysis as frozen whole blood, isolated PBMCs, or DNA extracted from either sample type. The origin of this receptor is a man aged 65-85 years with active COVID-19. What was sequenced was peripheral blood. This chain is built from TRBV19 and TRBJ1-4; D gene: possibly TRBD1, on 5 matching bases. The CDR3 loop reads CASSIGGTGVEKLFF. The base sequence is TGTGCCAGTAGTATAGGTGGTACAGGCGTGGAAAAACTGTTTTTT. The full variable domain, with segments outside the CDR3 supplied by the reference TRBV19 and TRBJ1-4 proteins, appears as DGGITQSPKYLFRKEGQNVTLSCEQNLNHDAMYWYRQDPGQGLRLIYYSQIVNDFQKGDIAEGYSVSREKKESFPLTVTSAQKNPTAFYLCASSIGGTGVEKLFFGSGTQLSVL.